The 11 T cell receptor beta chains below all came from one sample that was sequenced in a study of blood T cell repertoires in COVID-19. This table comes from immunoSEQ multiplex PCR, and its TCRdb copy is limited to in-frame clones, with some not included. The sample has fewer than 250,000 clones, 92% seen once. The specimen was peripheral blood. The receptors stem from a man aged 30-40 years with acute or convalescent COVID-19.

The DNA for the CDR3 is TGTGCCAGCAGCCCCTCTGGGACAGGTAGCACTGAAGCTTTCTTT. Protein product: CASSPSGTGSTEAFF. The J gene is TRBJ1-1, the V gene TRBV14; 8 bases line up with TRBD1. The CDR3 has 15 amino acids. V was clipped by 4 bases and J by 4 bases; unmatched bases: 8. Per germline, CDR1 SGHDN and CDR2 FVKESK. Complete variable domain (other parts from reference TRBV14 and TRBJ1-1): EAGVTQFPSHSVIEKGQTVTLRCDPISGHDNLYWYRRVMGKEIKFLLHFVKESKQDESGMPNNRFLAERTGGTYSTLKVQPAELEDSGVYFCASSPSGTGSTEAFFGQGTRLTVV.

J is TRBJ2-3 and V is TRBV27; 8 bases are shared with TRBD1. In germline, CDR1 is MNHEY, CDR2 SMNVEV (reference sequence). CDR3 length equals 17 residues. With V trimmed by 8 bases and J by 0 bases, 13 bases remained unmatched. The CDR3, as DNA: TGTGCCAGCTTTTCACAGGGGGTGAGCATTAGCACAGATACGCAGTATTTT. Protein sequence: CASFSQGVSISTDTQYF.

The chain is built from TRBV28 and TRBJ1-2; no clear D gene. Germline CDR1 reads MDHEN; CDR2 reads SYDVKM. V dropped 6 bases and J dropped 2 bases, with 13 bases sitting between them. There are 14 residues in the CDR3. The CDR3 region is CASSNTVSNYGYTF. CDR3 coding DNA: TGTGCCAGCAGCAACACAGTTTCAAACTATGGCTACACCTTC.

This clone was detected only once. The genes are TRBV6-6 and TRBJ1-4; D not certain. This CDR3 has 12 residues. CDR1 and CDR2 (germline): MNHNY, SVGAGI (reference sequence). V shed 8 bases and J shed 10 bases, with 14 bases lying between them. As DNA, the CDR3 is TGTGCCAGCCAGGCAGGTCATTCAAAACTGTTTTTT. It translates to CASQAGHSKLFF.

The gene calls are TRBV2 and TRBJ1-4; D ambiguous. Germline loops: CDR1 SNHLY, CDR2 FYNNEI. The V end lost 5 bases, the J end lost 3 bases, and 13 bases lay between the germline ends. There are 15 residues in the CDR3. In DNA form, the CDR3 reads TGTGCCAGCAGTCAGTTTCGGGAAGCTAATGAAAAACTGTTTTTT. Encoded protein: CASSQFREANEKLFF.

The rearrangement links TRBV6-1 to TRBJ2-3; TRBD2 is a possible D gene (6 bases). Per germline, CDR1 MNHNS and CDR2 SASEGT. V lost 2 bases and J 0 bases, leaving 9 bases between the germline ends. The CDR3 has 15 residues. CDR3 nucleotides: TGTGCCAGCAGTGAACGCGGGACCAGCACAGATACGCAGTATTTT. It is translated as CASSERGTSTDTQYF.

The genes are TRBV19 and TRBJ1-5; TRBD1 agrees at 8 bases. The CDR3 contains 15 residues. Germline assignment: CDR1 LNHDA and CDR2 SQIVND (reference sequence). V was clipped by 4 bases and J by 5 bases; unmatched bases: 7. CDR3 protein: CASSTQGAPHQPQHF. The CDR3 DNA reads TGTGCCAGTAGTACCCAGGGGGCACCGCATCAGCCCCAGCATTTT.

The genes are TRBV19 and TRBJ1-5; D uncertain. Germline V gene lookup returns CDR1 LNHDA and CDR2 SQIVND (reference sequence). V was shortened by 4 bases and J by 5 bases, with 15 bases between the two germline ends. The CDR3 loop spans 15 amino acids. For the CDR3, the DNA is TGTGCCAGTAGTAATCCTCAGAGGCCAGATCAGCCCCAGCATTTT. Translating it yields CASSNPQRPDQPQHF. Together with reference TRBV19 and TRBJ1-5, the CDR3 gives the full variable domain: DGGITQSPKYLFRKEGQNVTLSCEQNLNHDAMYWYRQDPGQGLRLIYYSQIVNDFQKGDIAEGYSVSREKKESFPLTVTSAQKNPTAFYLCASSNPQRPDQPQHFGDGTRLSIL.

This chain links TRBV2 with TRBJ2-7, with D possibly matching TRBD2 (7 bases). The germline CDR1 and CDR2 sequences are SNHLY and FYNNEI. The CDR3 has 14 residues. The germline V and J ends were trimmed by 6 bases and 5 bases, with 17 bases remaining between them. The CDR3 loop reads CASSFQQGGDEQYF. CDR3 bases: TGTGCCAGCAGCTTCCAACAGGGAGGGGACGAGCAGTACTTC.

The V call is TRBV6-5, the J call TRBJ2-7; 12 bases agree with TRBD2. CDR1 and CDR2 from the germline V gene are MNHEY and SVGAGI. After removal of 4 bases from V and 2 bases from J, the junction contained 0 bases not matched to a gene. The CDR3 totals 14 residues. The CDR3, as DNA: TGTGCCAGCAGTTGGACTAGCGGGACCTACGAGCAGTACTTC. This sequence encodes CASSWTSGTYEQYF.

This chain links TRBV19 with TRBJ2-5; 7 bases are a match to TRBD2. The J segment lost 0 bases and the V segment lost 5 bases, leaving 6 bases of the junction unmatched. Germline lookup yields CDR1 LNHDA and CDR2 SQIVND (reference sequence). The CDR3 consists of 15 residues. The CDR3, as DNA: TGTGCCAGTAGTTGGAGCGGGGCGTACCAAGAGACCCAGTACTTC. This gives the protein CASSWSGAYQETQYF.